Included here is one T cell receptor beta chain sequence, with context. As yet, its antigen is unknown. The germline CDR1 and CDR2 sequences are MGHRA and YSYEKL. The CDR3 covers 16 residues. V gave up 4 bases and J gave up 1 base, with 15 bases separating them. This table comes from immunoSEQ multiplex PCR, and its TCRdb copy is limited to in-frame clones, with some not included. This table holds more than 75,000 clones, under 85% found once. The record originates from a study of OX40 agonist ivuxolimab in advanced cancers. General study results and limits: At 0.1-3.0 mg/kg, partial responders had clonal expansion among the lowest observed.

The sample in question was CD4+ or CD8+ T cells sorted from blood, obtained in a trial of the OX40 agonist ivuxolimab. The V and J genes are TRBV4-1 and TRBJ2-3; tentatively, D is TRBD1 or TRBD2 (5 bases each). The clonotype originates from an adult with an advanced solid tumor such as melanoma, head and neck, liver or kidney cancer. The CDR3 loop is CASSPGRGKGTDTQYF. CDR3 DNA sequence: TGCGCCAGCAGCCCGGGACGCGGAAAAGGCACAGATACGCAGTATTTT.